This TCR beta chain was observed in a study of blood T cell repertoires in COVID-19. Background on the study: COVID-19 samples collected from the United States, Italy and Spain covered acute and convalescent phases. PBMCs, B-cell-depleted T cells, or T cells were the source of the cDNA or gDNA that made up the material.

Trimming pared 2 bases from V and 1 base from J, leaving 12 bases between. The CDR3 loop spans 15 amino acids. Germline V gene sequence: CDR1 MNHEY, CDR2 SVGAGI. Under the authors' procedure: By means of reference gene primer amplification, nucleated cell counts were estimated. The repertoire was sequenced with immunoSEQ multiplex PCR; TCRdb's copy has only in-frame clones and lacks some. V and J calls and clone size are as listed in that table; D and trimming were resolved from the DNA. In the table there are 95,000 to 150,000 clones, around 86% of which are singletons. The gene calls are TRBV6-5 and TRBJ2-7; D possibly corresponds to TRBD1 (6 bases). The specimen sequenced was peripheral blood. The clonotype originates from a man in his 60s with acute or convalescent COVID-19. The CDR3 loop reads CASSYEQGSSYEQYF. CDR3 nucleotide sequence: TGTGCCAGCAGTTACGAACAGGGAAGTTCCTACGAGCAGTACTTC.